Presented here are 32 T cell receptor beta chains from one specimen sequenced in a study of response to subunit inactivated influenza vaccine. Via MiXCR, TCRdb re-called the RT-PCR reads, giving one row per CDR3 protein. The sample consists of hundreds of thousands of distinct CDR3 sequences, over 25% of them appearing once. The sequences come from CD4+ T cells sorted from PBMCs, collected more than 4 days after vaccination. The source is a man over 45 who received an inactivated influenza vaccine.

This chain joins TRBV20-1 and TRBJ1-3, with TRBD1 identical over 8 bases. The CDR3 runs 14 residues. Germline CDR1 DFQATT, CDR2 SNEGSKA (reference sequence). V shed 5 bases and J 4 bases; nucleotides not matched to a gene: 7. Here the CDR3 DNA reads TGCAGTGCTTTTCCGGGACAGGAGGGAAACACCATATATTTT. This translates into CSAFPGQEGNTIYF.

There are a few counts of this clonotype. J is TRBJ2-1 and V is TRBV5-1; TRBD2 might be the D (6 bases). There are 16 residues in the CDR3. V lost 0 bases and J 8 bases, leaving 18 bases between the germline ends. Germline lookup yields CDR1 SGHRS and CDR2 YFSETQ. CDR3 coding DNA: TGCGCCAGCAGCTTGGTGTCGGGAGCAGGGTCATATGAGCAGTTCTTC. It codes for CASSLVSGAGSYEQFF.

V and J are TRBV20-1 and TRBJ2-1; D is unresolved. Between the trimmed V and J ends, which lost 0 bases and 8 bases, there was a span of 11 bases. The CDR3 runs 13 residues. Germline loops: CDR1 DFQATT, CDR2 SNEGSKA (reference sequence). The CDR3 region has the DNA TGCAGTGCTAGAGATCTGGGCCGGGATGAGCAGTTCTTC. Translated, it gives CSARDLGRDEQFF.

This rearrangement joins TRBV15 to TRBJ1-5; D may be TRBD1 (6 bases). V lost 0 bases and J lost 4, with 10 bases in between. The CDR3 contains 15 residues. Germline-derived CDR1 and CDR2 are LNHNV and YYDKDF (reference sequence). CDR3 sequence (DNA): TGTGCCACCAGCAGAGATGGGGGGCGTAATCAGCCCCAGCATTTT. Translation gives CATSRDGGRNQPQHF.

This chain joins TRBV18 and TRBJ2-7, with a possible D match to TRBD2 (5 bases). The CDR3 length is 12 residues. Per the germline V gene, CDR1 is KGHSH and CDR2 is LQKENI. Trimming took off 3 bases at V and 7 bases at J, with 10 bases between the two ends. In nucleotides, the CDR3 is TGTGCCAGCTCACCGGACTCGTTAGAGCAGTACTTC. This gives the protein CASSPDSLEQYF.

This clonotype was detected once. This chain connects TRBV6-1 to TRBJ2-5; D perhaps matches TRBD1 (6 bases). V lost 5 bases and J 6 bases, leaving 10 bases between the germline ends. The V gene's germline CDR1 is MNHNS and CDR2 SASEGT. This CDR3 region has 12 residues. CDR3 bases: TGTGCCAGCAGTAGAGGGGGAAAGACCCAGTACTTC. This translates into CASSRGGKTQYF.

The rearrangement uses TRBV18 and TRBJ1-1; TRBD1 might be the D (6 bases). Trimming left V 2 bases short and J 0 bases short, with 16 bases between. This CDR3 contains 17 residues. Germline-derived CDR1 and CDR2 are KGHSH and LQKENI. CDR3 coding DNA: TGTGCCAGCTCACCAAACCCGTGGACAGTCATGAACACTGAAGCTTTCTTT. It is translated as CASSPNPWTVMNTEAFF.

The V and J genes are TRBV10-2 and TRBJ2-3; 11 bases match TRBD2. With V trimmed by 4 bases and J by 4 bases, 10 bases remained unmatched. Per germline, CDR1 WSHSY and CDR2 SAAADI. The CDR3 totals 17 residues. Here the CDR3 reads CASSVLSLAGGADTQYF. As DNA, the CDR3 is TGCGCCAGCAGTGTTCTTAGCCTAGCGGGAGGAGCAGATACGCAGTATTTT.

In DNA, the CDR3 is TGTGCCAGCAGCCGGGGGGGCCGGAATGAGCAGTTCTTC. This sequence encodes CASSRGGRNEQFF. This rearrangement joins TRBV11-3 to TRBJ2-1; 8 bases are a match to TRBD2. The germline V gene has CDR1 SGHNT and CDR2 YENEEA. V trimming: 5 bases; J trimming: 7 bases; junction bases outside the gene matches: 4. The CDR3 is 13 amino acids.

This chain joins TRBV9 and TRBJ2-1; no reliable D call. Trimming shortened V by 0 bases and J by 0 bases, and 4 bases separated the two germline ends. Germline lookup yields CDR1 SGDLS and CDR2 YYNGEE. The CDR3 covers 14 residues. CDR3 in amino acids: CASSVADSYNEQFF. The CDR3 nucleotides are TGTGCCAGCAGCGTAGCGGACTCCTACAATGAGCAGTTCTTC.

The J gene is TRBJ1-1, the V gene TRBV11-2; D unclear. In germline, CDR1 is SGHAT, CDR2 FQNNGV. There are 15 residues in the CDR3. The ends were cut back, 1 base at V and 1 base at J, with 10 bases in the middle. CDR3 residues: CASSLVSTQNTEAFF. CDR3 coding DNA: TGTGCCAGCAGCTTAGTTTCGACCCAGAACACTGAAGCTTTCTTT.

A few counts support this clonotype. The chain links TRBV5-1 to TRBJ2-7, with 9 positions matching TRBD1. Germline loops: CDR1 SGHRS, CDR2 YFSETQ. Losses at the gene ends were 3 bases for V and 6 bases for J; bases not matched to a gene: 4. This CDR3 has 13 amino acids. CDR3 sequence (DNA): TGCGCCAGCAGCTCCGGACAGGGGATCGAGCAGTACTTC. Amino acids: CASSSGQGIEQYF.

The chain combines TRBV10-2 with TRBJ1-2, with D maybe TRBD1 (6 bases). Germline V gene sequence: CDR1 WSHSY, CDR2 SAAADI. This CDR3 is built from 13 residues. V gave up 3 bases and J gave up 7 bases, with 12 bases separating them. CDR3 DNA: TGCGCCAGCAGTGACCCTAGGGGGTCTGGCTACACCTTC. Its translation: CASSDPRGSGYTF.

This chain links TRBV11-2 with TRBJ2-2; D gene ambiguous. Trimming stripped 5 bases from V and 3 bases from J, with 7 bases between. CDR3 length: 13 amino acids. Germline assignment: CDR1 SGHAT and CDR2 FQNNGV. This CDR3 is CASSPPDTGELFF. The CDR3 region has the DNA TGTGCCAGCAGCCCCCCCGACACCGGGGAGCTGTTTTTT.

This clonotype was observed a handful of times. The V call is TRBV12-3 or TRBV12-4, the J call TRBJ1-2; TRBD1 aligns across 8 bases. The CDR3 sequence is 14 residues long. Unmatched junction bases numbered 8, after V lost 4 bases and J lost 7 bases. DNA for the CDR3: TGTGCCAGCAGTTCAGGACAGGGTGTGGCTGGCTACACCTTC. Amino acid sequence: CASSSGQGVAGYTF.

This clonotype was counted between two and nine times. The chain has TRBV5-6 and TRBJ1-2, with D possibly matching TRBD1 (5 bases). There are 13 residues in the CDR3. Germline CDR1 reads SGHDT; CDR2 reads YYEEEE. V lost 1 base and J lost 4, with 8 bases in between. CDR3 protein: CASSLPGGYGYTF. CDR3 in DNA: TGTGCCAGCAGCTTGCCGGGGGGCTATGGCTACACCTTC.

This chain connects TRBV7-3 to TRBJ2-2; perhaps TRBD1 as D (7 bases). The CDR3 contains 17 residues. V was pared by 1 base and J by 8 bases, with 20 bases between. Germline CDR1 and CDR2: SGHTA and FQGTGA. The CDR3 coding sequence is TGTGCCAGCAGCTTAATCGGAGGGGGCGACGGTCAGGGGGAGCTGTTTTTT. Translated, it gives CASSLIGGGDGQGELFF.

This clonotype was counted a few times. This rearrangement joins TRBV7-8 to TRBJ2-2; D assignment may be TRBD1 or TRBD2 (5 bases each). This CDR3 is built from 16 residues. V was pared by 2 bases and J by 4 bases, with 14 bases between. Per germline, CDR1 SGHVS and CDR2 FQNEAQ. The CDR3 spells CASSLFGTDSTGELFF. The CDR3 DNA follows: TGTGCCAGCAGCTTATTTGGGACCGACTCCACCGGGGAGCTGTTTTTT.

V gene TRBV5-1 combines with J gene TRBJ2-7, with 7 bases identical to TRBD1. The CDR3 contains 15 residues. Germline V lookup: CDR1 SGHRS, CDR2 YFSETQ. The ends lost 4 bases at V and 0 bases at J; junction bases unmatched: 7. The CDR3 DNA follows: TGCGCCAGCAGCCCTGGACAGGTTTACTCCTACGAGCAGTACTTC. Encoded protein: CASSPGQVYSYEQYF.

This clonotype was observed a handful of times. This chain joins TRBV29-1 and TRBJ1-1; no firm D call. This CDR3 is built from 15 residues. Germline CDR1 reads SQVTM; CDR2 reads ANQGSEA. The V end was cut by 7 bases, the J end by 3 bases, with 21 bases between. CDR3 DNA sequence: TGCAGCGCCAATGCGAGACATTCTAGGGACACTGAAGCTTTCTTT. It specifies CSANARHSRDTEAFF.

This clonotype was counted many times. The chain carries TRBV20-1 and TRBJ2-7; 8 nucleotides line up with TRBD1. From germline, CDR1 is DFQATT and CDR2 SNEGSKA (reference sequence). The CDR3 totals 14 residues. Trimming took 2 bases from V and 2 from J; bases not matched to a gene: 5. This CDR3 reads CSARPGTGPYEQYF. CDR3 nucleotides: TGCAGTGCTAGACCCGGGACAGGTCCCTACGAGCAGTACTTC.

V and J are TRBV18 and TRBJ1-2; D remains unclear. The germline CDR1 and CDR2 sequences are KGHSH and LQKENI. V lost 3 bases to trimming and J lost 1 base, with 9 bases between them. The CDR3 runs 14 residues. CDR3 in amino acids: CASSPDTNNYGYTF. DNA for the CDR3: TGTGCCAGCTCACCTGACACTAATAACTATGGCTACACCTTC.

This clonotype has a handful of counts. The V and J genes are TRBV12-3 or TRBV12-4 and TRBJ2-6, with D unresolved. The CDR3 has 13 amino acids. V lost 7 bases to trimming and J lost 4 bases, with 8 bases between them. CDR3 sequence (DNA): TGTGCCAGCACATCAGTAGGGGCCAACGTCCTGACTTTC. Translating it yields CASTSVGANVLTF.

This rearrangement joins TRBV12-3 or TRBV12-4 to TRBJ2-7, with 8 bases identical to TRBD1. This CDR3 is 15 amino acids long. Trimming removed 1 base from V and 2 bases from J; junction bases left unmatched: 4. In nucleotides, the CDR3 is TGTGCCAGCAGTTTAGATGAGGACAGGGCCTACGAGCAGTACTTC. This translates into CASSLDEDRAYEQYF.

This clonotype was counted between two and nine times. CDR3 nucleotides: TGTGCCAGCAGCTGGGGGACAGATCTAAACACCGGGGAGCTGTTTTTT. As protein: CASSWGTDLNTGELFF. The chain employs TRBV5-6 and TRBJ2-2; 7 bases are a match to TRBD1. CDR3 length: 16 amino acids. Unmatched junction bases numbered 7, after V lost 3 bases and J lost 2 bases. The V gene's germline CDR1 is SGHDT and CDR2 YYEEEE.

Many counts were recorded for this clonotype. V gene TRBV29-1 combines with J gene TRBJ2-1; D gene ambiguous. Germline values: CDR1 SQVTM, CDR2 ANQGSEA. V was trimmed by 4 bases and J by 7 bases, leaving 8 bases between them. The CDR3 runs to 11 residues. This CDR3 reads CSVGRINEQFF. The CDR3 coding sequence is TGCAGCGTTGGGCGTATTAATGAGCAGTTCTTC.

This clonotype appeared a few times. This chain uses TRBV7-2 with TRBJ1-1; TRBD1 aligns across 10 bases. With 4 bases clipped from V and 6 bases from J, the junction kept 11 bases outside the gene matches. This CDR3 comprises 16 residues. CDR1 is SGHTA, CDR2 FQGNSA, per germline. Written as DNA, the CDR3 is TGTGCCAGCAGCTGGCGTACCGGGACAGGGGTCGCTGAAGCTTTCTTT. Protein sequence: CASSWRTGTGVAEAFF.

In this sample, this clonotype turned up a few times. This rearrangement joins TRBV5-5 to TRBJ2-5; D is possibly TRBD1 (6 bases). Trimming took 0 bases from V and 7 from J, leaving 13 bases between them. CDR1 SGHKS and CDR2 YYEKEE come from the germline V gene (reference sequence). The CDR3 runs 14 residues. CDR3 DNA sequence: TGTGCCAGCAGCTTGGGGACAGATCAATGGACCCAGTACTTC. Amino acids: CASSLGTDQWTQYF.

V and J are TRBV20-1 and TRBJ1-2; possibly TRBD1 for D (6 bases). Trimming took 5 bases from V and 4 from J, leaving 14 bases between them. Germline CDR1 reads DFQATT; CDR2 reads SNEGSKA (reference sequence). The CDR3 is made up of 13 amino acids. The CDR3 DNA sequence: TGCAGTGCTGAACTCAGGGGTCTCTATGGCTACACCTTC. Translation gives CSAELRGLYGYTF.

This clonotype occurred once. This chain joins TRBV12-3 or TRBV12-4 and TRBJ2-4, with D tentatively TRBD1 (6 bases). The CDR3 runs to 15 residues. The V end lost 5 bases, the J end lost 3 bases, and 14 bases lay between the germline ends. The CDR3 loop reads CASSQRTEGKNIQYF. The CDR3 DNA is TGTGCCAGCAGTCAAAGGACAGAGGGCAAAAACATTCAGTACTTC.

The chain uses TRBV24-1 and TRBJ2-5, with D perhaps matching TRBD1 (6 bases). Trimming stripped 4 bases from V and 4 bases from J, with 15 bases between. Looked up from germline, CDR1 is KGHDR and CDR2 is SFDVKD. The CDR3 runs 15 residues. The CDR3 is CATSDPGEMRETQYF. CDR3 nucleotide sequence: TGTGCCACCAGTGACCCAGGGGAAATGCGAGAGACCCAGTACTTC.

CDR3 in amino acids: CASSGTGGINTGELFF. DNA for the CDR3: TGTGCCAGCAGCGGTACAGGGGGGATCAACACCGGGGAGCTGTTTTTT. V usage is TRBV7-2 and J usage is TRBJ2-2; 8 nucleotides line up with TRBD1. Germline lookup yields CDR1 SGHTA and CDR2 FQGNSA. The junction had 7 bases not matched to a gene; V was cut back by 5 bases and J by 2 bases. The CDR3 totals 16 residues. Drawing the rest from reference TRBV7-2 and TRBJ2-2, the complete variable domain is GAGVSQSPSNKVTEKGKDVELRCDPISGHTALYWYRQSLGQGLEFLIYFQGNSAPDKSGLPSDRFSAERTGGSVSTLTIQRTQQEDSAVYLCASSGTGGINTGELFFGEGSRLTVL.